This is a list of T cell receptor beta chains from one sample in a study of cytomegalovirus exposure and HLA in healthy donors. Assay: immunoSEQ multiplex PCR; the TCRdb copy retains only in-frame clones and omits some. Among around 120,000 clones, 60% to 85% were seen once, and the ten largest hold less than 3%. What was sequenced was PBMCs. These receptors all come from a woman aged 40 to 55 in good health and CMV-seropositive. CDR3s include the opening cysteine and the closing phenylalanine or tryptophan. D genes are given only for firm matches. Not every row has a clone size; where given, it reads once, few, many or a size class.

j_gene	v_gene	d_gene	abundance	CDR3nt	CDR3aa
TRBJ1-1	TRBV20-1	-	-	TGCAGTGCCATACTAAGTACTGAAGCTTTCTTT	CSAILSTEAFF
TRBJ1-2	TRBV6-1	TRBD1	few	TGTGCCAGCAACCTTTTGACAGGGTCGAACTATGGCTACACCTTC	CASNLLTGSNYGYTF
TRBJ1-2	TRBV21-1	-	few	TGTGCCAGCAGCAAAACCCGACAGCTTAACTATGGCTACACCTTC	CASSKTRQLNYGYTF
TRBJ2-5	TRBV5-4	TRBD2	-	TGTGCCAGCAGCTTGGGGCTAGCGGGGACGGGCCAAGAGACCCAGTACTTC	CASSLGLAGTGQETQYF
TRBJ2-4	TRBV6-1	-	-	TGTGCCAGCAGAGCCCCCGGGTCCTTTAAAAACATTCAGTACTTC	CASRAPGSFKNIQYF
TRBJ2-6	TRBV5-1	TRBD1	-	TGCGCCAGCTACACACCTTTGGGGACAGGGTCCTCTGGGGCCAACGTCCTGACTTTC	CASYTPLGTGSSGANVLTF
TRBJ2-7	TRBV30	-	-	TGTGCCTGGAACCGTCGGGGACTCACAAACTACGAGCAGTACTTC	CAWNRRGLTNYEQYF
TRBJ2-2	TRBV5-4	TRBD2	-	TGTGCCAGCAAAGAAAAAGGGGCGGGGGGTCCGGCCGGGGAGCTGTTTTTT	CASKEKGAGGPAGELFF
TRBJ1-3	TRBV5-1	-	once	TGCGCCAGCAGCCAGACAGAAGGTGGAAACACCATATATTTT	CASSQTEGGNTIYF
TRBJ2-1	TRBV15	TRBD2	once	TGTGCCACCAGCAGAGGTGGACTAGCGGGAGTAATTGAGCAGTTCTTC	CATSRGGLAGVIEQFF
TRBJ1-1	TRBV5-1	TRBD1	-	TGCGCCAGCAGCACAGGGGGCATGAACACTGAAGCTTTCTTT	CASSTGGMNTEAFF
TRBJ2-5	TRBV4-2	-	-	TGTGCCAGCAGCGCAAGCCGCCAAGAGACCCAGTACTTC	CASSASRQETQYF
TRBJ2-7	TRBV10-3	-	-	TGTGCCATCAGTGAGTCGGATTACGGGGCGGGATTCAAGGAGCAGTACTTC	CAISESDYGAGFKEQYF
TRBJ1-1	TRBV11-3	TRBD1	once	TGTGCCAGCAGCGCCCGGACAGGAGCTGAAGCTTTCTTT	CASSARTGAEAFF
TRBJ2-1	TRBV4-3	TRBD2	-	TGCGCCAGCAGCTTAGCGGGAGGGTTGGGGAATGAGCAGTTCTTC	CASSLAGGLGNEQFF
TRBJ2-7	TRBV5-6	-	-	TGTGCCAGCAGAGGAACCGGGACATCGGTACAGTACTTC	CASRGTGTSVQYF
TRBJ2-7	TRBV19	TRBD1	-	TGTGCCAGCCAAACAGGACAGGCCCTTGGGGAGCAGTACTTC	CASQTGQALGEQYF
TRBJ2-1	TRBV2	-	-	TGTGCCAGCAGGACAGGGAGGAACAATGAGCAGTTCTTC	CASRTGRNNEQFF
TRBJ2-5	TRBV30	TRBD1	few	TGTGCCTGGAGTAGGGACAGCCAAGAGACCCAGTACTTC	CAWSRDSQETQYF
TRBJ1-5	TRBV7-9	-	-	TGTGCCAGCAGTCTAGAAGGATTTCAGCCCCAGCATTTT	CASSLEGFQPQHF
TRBJ2-7	TRBV7-9	TRBD1	-	TGTGCCAGCAGCCCCTGGCGGACAGGGGCGAACATCTACGAGCAGTACTTC	CASSPWRTGANIYEQYF
TRBJ2-5	TRBV2	TRBD2	-	TGTGCCAGCAGTGGTTCAGGGTGGCTAGCGGGAGTGGTGGAGACCCAGTACTTC	CASSGSGWLAGVVETQYF
TRBJ2-7	TRBV27	TRBD1	-	TGTGCCAGCAGTTCGTGGACAGGGAAAGACGAGCAGTACTTC	CASSSWTGKDEQYF
TRBJ2-2	TRBV13	TRBD2	-	TGTGCCAGCAGCTCCCCTAGCGGGGGGGCCAGCGGGGAGCTGTTTTTT	CASSSPSGGASGELFF
TRBJ1-4	TRBV19	TRBD1	-	TGTGCCAGTACCGAGGCCGGGTCAGGGGGAAAACTGTTTTTT	CASTEAGSGGKLFF
TRBJ2-2	TRBV5-1	-	once	TGCGCCAGCAGCTTCTTAAATAGCGGCACCGGGGAGCTGTTTTTT	CASSFLNSGTGELFF
TRBJ2-5	TRBV7-2	-	-	TGTGCCAGCAGCTCCGGTGGGCGGGTGGGGGAGACCCAGTACTTC	CASSSGGRVGETQYF
TRBJ1-2	TRBV29-1	-	-	TGCAGCGTAGCAACAGGAGCTAACTATGGCTACACCTTC	CSVATGANYGYTF
TRBJ2-2	TRBV10-1	-	-	TGCGCCAGCAGGGAGGGACTTAACACCGGGGAGCTGTTTTTT	CASREGLNTGELFF
TRBJ1-6	TRBV19	-	-	TGTGCCAGTAGTATAGATTGGGCAGGGAGGAATTCACCCCTCCACTTT	CASSIDWAGRNSPLHF
TRBJ2-7	TRBV11-2	TRBD2	-	TGTGCCAGCAGCTTAGTAGCGGGTTCCGCCTACGAGCAGTACTTC	CASSLVAGSAYEQYF
TRBJ2-5	TRBV29-1	TRBD1	-	TGCAGCGTTGAAGTACAGGGGCTGGAGACCCAGTACTTC	CSVEVQGLETQYF